This is a list of T cell receptor beta chains from one sample in a study of OX40 agonist ivuxolimab in advanced cancers. TCRdb's table, derived via immunoSEQ multiplex PCR, lists solely in-frame clones and lacks some. The data show about 110,000 clones, with roughly 90% seen just once and about 1.2% held by the top ten. The sequencing here drew on CD4+ or CD8+ T cells sorted from blood, taken in a trial of the OX40 agonist ivuxolimab. These TCRs come from an adult with an advanced solid tumor such as melanoma, head and neck, liver or kidney cancer. CDR3s include the opening cysteine and the closing phenylalanine or tryptophan.

v_gene | CDR3aa
TRBV5-8 | CASSTQPDRSYGYTF
TRBV7-9 | CASSLFSLGTGRLGGYTF
TRBV6-5 | CASSYLGRNNEQFF
TRBV7-6 | CASSLNAGLPTDTQYF
TRBV28 | CASSWTLYGYTF
TRBV7-9 | CASSLAGQGGREKLFF
TRBV18 | CASSPIAGQGEKLFF
TRBV5-1 | CASSFSEDTEAFF
TRBV5-1 | CASSSLAGGNTDTQYF
TRBV4-1 | CASSQVDMGFTRTDTQYF
TRBV14 | CASSQVRGNEQYF
TRBV25-1 | CASSRRTVSYEQYF
TRBV7-7 | CASSLSMNTEAFF
TRBV5-4 | CASSRTGATNEKLFF
TRBV15 | CATSRAPGGQETQYF
TRBV7-9 | CASSLAPSAPYEQYF
TRBV28 | CASTPDRAGQPQHF
TRBV27 | CASRQTRDRQYTGELFF
TRBV2 | CASSFVPSEQYF
TRBV5-4 | CASSLPGQGGTEAFF
TRBV5-1 | CASRDEGETQYF
TRBV9 | CASSLQNTGNTIYF
TRBV7-2 | CASSLVEQSYGYTF
TRBV25-1 | CASSAPRAPSYEQYF